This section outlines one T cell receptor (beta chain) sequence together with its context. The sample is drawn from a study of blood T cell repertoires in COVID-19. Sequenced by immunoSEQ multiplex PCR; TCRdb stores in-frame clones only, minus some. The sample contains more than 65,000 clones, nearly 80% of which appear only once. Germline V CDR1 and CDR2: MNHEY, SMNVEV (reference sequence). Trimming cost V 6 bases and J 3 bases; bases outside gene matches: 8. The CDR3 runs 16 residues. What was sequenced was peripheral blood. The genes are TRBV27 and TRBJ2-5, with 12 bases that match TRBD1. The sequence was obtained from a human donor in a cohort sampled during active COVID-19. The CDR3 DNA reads TGTGCCAGCAGACCCGGGACAGGGGGCGCAGAAGAGACCCAGTACTTC. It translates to CASRPGTGGAEETQYF.